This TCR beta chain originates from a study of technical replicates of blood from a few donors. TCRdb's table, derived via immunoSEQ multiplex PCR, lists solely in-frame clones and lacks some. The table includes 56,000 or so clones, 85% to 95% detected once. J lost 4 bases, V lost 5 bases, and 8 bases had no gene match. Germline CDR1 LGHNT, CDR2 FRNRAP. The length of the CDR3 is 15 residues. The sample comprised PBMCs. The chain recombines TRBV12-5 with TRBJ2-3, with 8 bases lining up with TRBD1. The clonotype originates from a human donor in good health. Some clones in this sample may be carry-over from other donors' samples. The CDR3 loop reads CASGQGQVEADTQYF. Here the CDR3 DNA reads TGTGCTAGTGGTCAGGGACAGGTAGAGGCAGATACGCAGTATTTT.